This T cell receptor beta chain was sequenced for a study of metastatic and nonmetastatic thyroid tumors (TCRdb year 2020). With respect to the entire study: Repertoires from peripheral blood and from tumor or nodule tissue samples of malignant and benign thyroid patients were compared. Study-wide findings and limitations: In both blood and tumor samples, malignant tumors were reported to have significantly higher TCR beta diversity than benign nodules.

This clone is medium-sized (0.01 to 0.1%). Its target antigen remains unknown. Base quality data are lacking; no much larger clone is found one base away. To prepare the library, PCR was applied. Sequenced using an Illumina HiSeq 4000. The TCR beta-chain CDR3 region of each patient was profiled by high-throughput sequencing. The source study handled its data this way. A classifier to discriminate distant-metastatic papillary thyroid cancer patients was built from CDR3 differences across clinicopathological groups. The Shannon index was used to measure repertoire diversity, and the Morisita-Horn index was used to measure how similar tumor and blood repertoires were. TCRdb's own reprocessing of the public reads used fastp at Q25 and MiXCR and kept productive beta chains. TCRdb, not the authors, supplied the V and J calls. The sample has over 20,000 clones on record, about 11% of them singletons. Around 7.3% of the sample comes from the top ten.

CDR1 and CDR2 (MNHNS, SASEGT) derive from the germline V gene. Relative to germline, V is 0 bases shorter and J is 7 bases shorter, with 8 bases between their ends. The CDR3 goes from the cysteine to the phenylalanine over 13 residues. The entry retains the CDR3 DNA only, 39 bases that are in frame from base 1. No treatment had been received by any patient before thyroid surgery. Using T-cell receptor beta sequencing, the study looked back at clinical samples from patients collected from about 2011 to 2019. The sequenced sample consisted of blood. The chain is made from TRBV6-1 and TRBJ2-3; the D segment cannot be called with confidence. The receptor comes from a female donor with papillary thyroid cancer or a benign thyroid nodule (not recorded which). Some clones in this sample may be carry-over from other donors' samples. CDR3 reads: CASSEAPRNTQYF. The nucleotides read TGTGCCAGCAGTGAAGCCCCTAGGAATACGCAGTATTTT.